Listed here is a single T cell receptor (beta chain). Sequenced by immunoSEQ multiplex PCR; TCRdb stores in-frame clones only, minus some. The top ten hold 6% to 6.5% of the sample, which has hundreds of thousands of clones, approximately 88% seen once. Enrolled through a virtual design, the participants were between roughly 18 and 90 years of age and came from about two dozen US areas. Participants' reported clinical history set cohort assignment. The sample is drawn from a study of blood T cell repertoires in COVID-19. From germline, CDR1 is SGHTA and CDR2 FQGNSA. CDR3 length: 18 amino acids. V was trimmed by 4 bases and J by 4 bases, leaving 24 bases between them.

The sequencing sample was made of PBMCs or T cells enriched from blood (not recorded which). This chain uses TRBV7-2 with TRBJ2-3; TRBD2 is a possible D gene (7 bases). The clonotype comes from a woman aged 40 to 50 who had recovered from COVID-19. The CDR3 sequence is CASSSHLRGAPRADTQYF. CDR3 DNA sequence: TGTGCCAGCAGCTCCCACCTCCGGGGGGCGCCGAGGGCAGATACGCAGTATTTT. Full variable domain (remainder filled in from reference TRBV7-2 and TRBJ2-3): GAGVSQSPSNKVTEKGKDVELRCDPISGHTALYWYRQSLGQGLEFLIYFQGNSAPDKSGLPSDRFSAERTGGSVSTLTIQRTQQEDSAVYLCASSSHLRGAPRADTQYFGPGTRLTVL.